This passage covers 26 T cell receptor delta chains from one sample sequenced in a study of γδ T cells in repeated Plasmodium falciparum infection. Vgamma9/Vdelta2+ and Vdelta2-negative gammadelta T cells were flow-sorted from PBMC for bulk sequencing. TCRdb reanalyzed the multiplex PCR reads using CATT. The sample yields 50,000 to 55,000 delta-chain clones, around 2% seen once. Sequenced: gamma-delta T cells from blood. These receptors originate from a pool of human donors (malaria-infected and uninfected, not separated).

The table lists this clone with many counts. A far bigger clonotype differs at one base, so this is likely a read error. Other DNA sequences in the sample encode the same CDR3. This sequence joins TRDV3 and TRDJ3; 11 positions match TRDD3. Because TCRdb records no J gene, it was assigned here through a match of the DNA to germline. Germline CDR1 TVYSNPD, CDR2 GDNSRS (reference sequence). The length of the CDR3 is 29 residues. The V gene end was trimmed by 3 bases and the J gene end by 2 bases; junction bases not matched to a gene: 42. CDR3 in DNA: TGTGCCTTCCCTGTGCCTTCCTACCCCAGATCCGCCAATTACTGGGGGATAATCGTCGGGGCCTGGGACACCCGACAGATGTTTTTC. The encoded protein is CAFPVPSYPRSANYWGIIVGAWDTRQMFF.

This clone was seen more than once but under ten times. This is likely an artifact of a read error, given a far larger clone one base away. Other nucleotide sequences in the sample specify the same CDR3. No J gene was assigned, while the V gene was called as TRDV3; the table calls TRDD3, which could not be checked here. Looked up from germline, CDR1 is TVYSNPD and CDR2 is GDNSRS (reference sequence). This CDR3 region has 18 residues. The CDR3 DNA sequence: TGTGCCTTTGGGTTCTACTGGGGGATACGCCTCACCACCGATAAACTTATCTTT. Protein: CAFGFYWGIRLTTDKLIF.

This clone was counted between two and nine times. This likely traces to a read error, being one base from a far larger clone. The same CDR3 is also encoded by other DNA sequences in this sample. The CDR3: CALGEPLPTPTGGYRDKLIF. The CDR3 DNA is TGTGCTCTTGGGGAACCATTGCCTACTCCAACTGGGGGATACCGCGATAAACTCATCTTT. This chain joins TRDV1 and TRDJ1; 12 bases match TRDD3. The J gene, not given by TCRdb, was assigned here from a germline match of the nucleotide sequence. V lost 1 base and J lost 4; bases outside the gene matches: 16. Germline CDR1 TSWWSYY, CDR2 QGS. CDR3 length: 20 residues.

This clone was seen more than once but under ten times. The TCRdb protein, from a much larger clone, departs from this DNA's translation at residue 9, likely by read error; the protein shown derives from the DNA. The chain has TRDV1 and TRDJ1; D possibly corresponds to TRDD2 (6 bases). The J gene is not listed in TCRdb, so it was assigned here from a DNA match to germline. The CDR3 spans 25 residues. V lost 3 bases to trimming and J lost 2 bases, with 43 bases between them. Looked up from germline, CDR1 is TSWWSYY and CDR2 is QGS. CDR3 residues: CALGDFFPSPFRPLRPTPFTDKLIF. As DNA, the CDR3 is TGTGCTCTTGGGGATTTCTTTCCTTCCCCTTTCCGCCCACTCCGACCGACTCCATTTACCGATAAACTCATCTTT.

This clone turned up a few times. The protein given by TCRdb reflects a much larger clone and differs at residue 15 from this DNA's translation, likely from a read error; the protein shown is the DNA's translation. The J segment was not called; the V segment is TRDV2; the DNA was not compared with TRDD3, the D call given in the table. This CDR3 spans 17 amino acids. Per the germline V gene, CDR1 is GEAIGNYY and CDR2 is EKD. The DNA of the CDR3 is TGTGCCTGTGAAGACTTGCTGGGTCCCAGAGGAGCCGATAAACCCATCTTT. Protein product: CACEDLLGPRGADKPIF.

Remarks on this clone: TCRdb lists the protein of a much larger clone for this DNA, which differs at residue 6, so this is likely a read error; the protein given here is translated from the DNA itself. The chain employs TRDV3 and TRDJ1; 12 nucleotides line up with TRDD3. In the absence of a J gene in TCRdb, the DNA was matched to germline to assign it here. The CDR3 sequence is 20 residues long. The germline gives CDR1 TVYSNPD, CDR2 GDNSRS (reference sequence). The junction had 18 bases not matched to a gene; V was cut back by 1 base and J by 0 bases. CDR3 nucleotides: TGTGCCTTTATGATTCTCTCGTACTGGGGGATACCCTTGAACACCGATAAACTCATCTTT. It is translated as CAFMILSYWGIPLNTDKLIF.

Comments on this clone: A single base is all that separates this from a far larger clone, so a read error is likely. The sample holds other DNA sequences that translate to the same CDR3. CDR3 protein: CACDTVGGSGVTDKLIF. The CDR3 DNA sequence: TGTGCCTGTGACACCGTTGGAGGATCCGGGGTCACCGATAAACTCATCTTT. The chain employs TRDV2 and TRDJ1; no clear D. No J gene is reported in TCRdb; it was inferred here by comparing the DNA with germline. The CDR3 totals 17 residues. Germline CDR1 and CDR2: GEAIGNYY and EKD. V was cut by 0 bases and J by 1 base, with 17 bases left in between.

The table lists this clone with a few counts. TCRdb's protein for this DNA is that of a much larger clone and differs from the translation at residue 5, likely a read error; the protein shown is the DNA translation. This rearrangement joins TRDV2 to TRDJ3; 7 bases fit TRDD3. The CDR3 runs to 17 residues. Germline CDR1 is GEAIGNYY and CDR2 is EKD. J gave up 2 bases and V 2 bases, and 5 bases lay outside the gene matches. The CDR3 protein is CACDRYWGAWDTRQMFF. For the CDR3, the DNA is TGTGCCTGTGACAGGTACTGGGGAGCCTGGGACACCCGACAGATGTTTTTC.

This sequence joins TRDV1 and TRDJ1; TRDD3 aligns across 8 bases. The J gene was missing in TCRdb and was found by matching the end of the DNA to germline. V dropped 1 base and J dropped 0; count of bases not matched to a gene: 22. The CDR3 totals 22 residues. Germline CDR1 is TSWWSYY and CDR2 is QGS. CDR3 nucleotide sequence: TGTGCTCTTGGGGAACCTACTACCGGGATACGCAACGAGGTCGCCTACACCGATAAACTCATCTTT. This gives the protein CALGEPTTGIRNEVAYTDKLIF.

This clone was detected ten times or more. This probably arose from a read error, given a far larger clone one base away. The sample holds other DNA sequences that translate to the same CDR3. The rearrangement uses TRAV38-2/DV8 and TRDJ1, with 8 bases fitting TRDD3. The J gene, absent from TCRdb, was called here by matching the DNA to germline. The V gene's germline CDR1 is TSESDYY and CDR2 QEAYKQQN. The CDR3 loop spans 20 amino acids. The CDR3 protein is CAYRSFYFPWGYLYTDKLIF. DNA of the CDR3: TGTGCTTATAGGAGCTTCTACTTCCCCTGGGGATACTTGTACACTGATAAACTCATCTTT.

This clone has a handful of counts. A read error likely explains why the TCRdb protein, taken from a much larger clone, differs from this DNA's translation at residue 13; the protein shown is translated from the DNA. The V gene is TRAV36/DV7, the J gene TRDJ1; a weak D match, TRDD2 (6 bases). The CDR3 is made up of 15 amino acids. The germline CDR1 and CDR2 sequences are VTNFRS and LTSSGIE (reference sequence). The CDR3 spells CAGAPPSQYTDKIIF. The CDR3 bases are TGTGCTGGAGCTCCCCCTTCCCAGTACACCGATAAAATCATCTTT.

Only a few counts were recorded for this clone. This DNA translates differently at residue 7 from the TCRdb protein, which is that of a much larger clone; a read error is likely, and the protein shown is the DNA's own translation. V and J are TRDV1 and TRDJ1; 9 bases align to TRDD3. TCRdb offers no J gene call, so here the DNA was matched to germline to obtain one. The CDR3 covers 23 residues. The ends lost 0 bases at V and 0 bases at J; junction bases unmatched: 23. Germline-derived CDR1 and CDR2 are TSWWSYY and QGS. Here the CDR3 reads CALGELMGIRVHIPPYYTDKLIF. The CDR3 nucleotides are TGTGCTCTTGGGGAACTAATGGGGATACGCGTACACATCCCTCCCTACTACACCGATAAACTCATCTTT.

This clone was counted at least ten times. TCRdb pairs this DNA with a much larger clone's protein that differs at residue 16, likely a read error; the protein shown was translated from the DNA. This chain uses TRDV2 with TRDJ1, with 13 nucleotides matching TRDD3. The J gene is not listed in TCRdb, so it was assigned here from a DNA match to germline. The CDR3 consists of 20 residues. Germline lookup yields CDR1 GEAIGNYY and CDR2 EKD. The CDR3 protein is CACDTLQLGDTDSYTGKLIF. The CDR3 DNA reads TGTGCCTGTGACACCCTCCAACTGGGGGATACGGATTCGTACACCGGTAAACTCATCTTT.

The sample holds many counts of this clone. Other DNA sequences from this sample encode an identical CDR3 as well. V and J are TRDV1 and TRDJ1; 9 nucleotides agree with TRDD2. The germline CDR1 and CDR2 sequences are TSWWSYY and QGS. V lost 1 base and J lost 1; bases outside the gene matches: 19. CDR3 length: 21 amino acids. The CDR3 sequence is CALGEPFLHGIGPLLTDKLIF. In DNA form, the CDR3 reads TGTGCTCTTGGGGAACCCTTCCTACACGGGATCGGACCTCTTCTCACCGATAAACTCATCTTT.

Comments on this clone: This probably arose from a read error, given a far larger clone one base away. This CDR3 is also generated by other DNA sequences in the sample. This rearrangement joins TRDV1 to TRDJ1; the match to TRDD3 covers 9 bases. The J gene, absent from TCRdb, was called here by matching the DNA to germline. This CDR3 is 23 amino acids long. V shed 3 bases and J 2 bases; nucleotides not matched to a gene: 28. CDR1 and CDR2 from the germline V gene are TSWWSYY and QGS. The CDR3: CALGELNPKVGIRLTIVTDKLIF. CDR3 in DNA: TGTGCTCTTGGGGAGCTGAACCCAAAGGTGGGGATACGGTTAACAATCGTTACCGATAAACTCATCTTT.

This clone was counted only a few times. This likely traces to a read error, being one base from a far larger clone. This CDR3 is also generated by other DNA sequences in the sample. The rearrangement joins TRDV2 to TRDJ1, with TRDD3 matching 7 bases. TCRdb records no J gene; here it was assigned by comparing the DNA to germline. Trimming cost V 4 bases and J 3 bases; bases outside gene matches: 25. The CDR3 runs 20 residues. The germline CDR1 and CDR2 sequences are GEAIGNYY and EKD. The CDR3 sequence: CACEPMGIERVPRVADKLIF. The DNA for the CDR3 is TGTGCCTGTGAACCTATGGGGATAGAAAGGGTTCCCAGGGTGGCCGATAAACTCATCTTT.

This clone came up many times. This chain's CDR3 is CALGEPLQWGIRYTDKLIF. In nucleotides, the CDR3 is TGTGCTCTTGGGGAACCCCTACAGTGGGGGATCCGATACACCGATAAACTCATCTTT. The chain carries TRDV1 and TRDJ1; 8 bases are a match to TRDD3. The CDR3 sequence is 19 residues long. J lost 0 bases, V lost 1 base, and 13 bases had no gene match. Germline lookup yields CDR1 TSWWSYY and CDR2 QGS.

Details on this clone: The TCRdb record carries a much larger clone's protein, which differs from this DNA's translation at residue 11; a read error is the likely cause, and the protein listed here is the DNA translation. The chain uses TRDV1 and TRDJ1, with D possibly being TRDD3 (5 bases). Since TCRdb gives no J gene, matching the DNA to germline was used here to assign it. V was clipped by 0 bases and J by 0 bases, with 23 bases between them. This CDR3 is 20 amino acids long. Germline loops: CDR1 TSWWSYY, CDR2 QGS. Here the CDR3 reads CALGELQVRGSPYYTDKLIF. As DNA, the CDR3 is TGTGCTCTTGGGGAACTTCAGGTCCGGGGAAGCCCCTATTACACCGATAAACTCATCTTT.

Details on this clone: This DNA's translation differs at residue 11 from TCRdb's protein, which comes from a much larger clone; a read error is likely, and the protein shown is translated from the DNA. The J gene is TRDJ1, the V gene TRDV3; 7 nucleotides line up with TRDD2. TCRdb does not report a J gene; here it was assigned by matching the DNA to germline references. The CDR3 totals 23 residues. The V segment lost 2 bases and the J segment 0 bases; nucleotides outside the gene matches: 33. Germline V gives CDR1 TVYSNPD, CDR2 GDNSRS (reference sequence). CDR3 DNA sequence: TGTGCCTTTCCCATTCCTACGATCTCGGCGGAGCATAGATACCGCATGTACACCGATAAACTCATCTTT. It specifies CAFPIPTISAEHRYRMYTDKLIF.

This clone has a handful of counts. The TCRdb record carries a much larger clone's protein, which differs from this DNA's translation at residue 16; a read error is the likely cause, and the protein listed here is the DNA translation. CDR3 in amino acids: CALGELCWVCTRTGGFDKLIF. The CDR3, as DNA: TGTGCTCTTGGGGAACTATGTTGGGTATGTACGCGTACTGGGGGATTTGATAAACTCATCTTT. The rearrangement uses TRDV1 and TRDJ1; the match to TRDD3 covers 10 bases. The ends lost 0 bases at V and 5 bases at J; junction bases unmatched: 21. The V gene's germline CDR1 is TSWWSYY and CDR2 QGS. CDR3 size: 21 residues.

As regards this clone: A read error is the likely source, as a far larger clone sits one nucleotide away. Other DNA sequences of this sample code for an identical CDR3. The genes are TRDV1 and TRDJ1, with D perhaps matching TRDD3 (6 bases). Germline values: CDR1 TSWWSYY, CDR2 QGS. The length of the CDR3 is 17 residues. This CDR3 is CALGILRWGWKTYKLIF. The CDR3 coding sequence is TGTGCTCTTGGGATACTACGTTGGGGATGGAAAACCTATAAACTCATCTTC.

For this clone: This likely came from a read error, as a far larger clone is one base away. Other nucleotide sequences from this sample produce the same CDR3. The chain has TRDV1 and TRDJ1; 11 bases map to TRDD3. TCRdb lists no J gene, so it was determined here by aligning the DNA to germline. The CDR3 length is 23 residues. Germline CDR1 TSWWSYY, CDR2 QGS. CDR3 region: CALGELVVPTDWGIILDTDKLIF. For the CDR3, the DNA is TGTGCTCTTGGAGAACTAGTTGTGCCTACCGACTGGGGGATAATTCTTGACACCGATAAACTCATCTTT.

By its share, this clone is medium-sized. Other nucleotide sequences in the sample specify the same CDR3. The chain combines TRDV1 with TRDJ1; 9 nucleotides line up with TRDD3. V lost 1 base and J lost 2; bases outside the gene matches: 2. Per the germline V gene, CDR1 is TSWWSYY and CDR2 is QGS. The CDR3 contains 15 residues. The CDR3 DNA sequence: TGTGCTCTTGGGGAACCCGGGGATACGACCGATAAACTCATCTTT. Residues: CALGEPGDTTDKLIF.

This clone was seen only a few times. A far larger clone is only one base removed, so a read error is likely. Other DNA sequences in the same sample also yield this CDR3. V is TRDV3 and J is TRDJ1, with 7 bases fitting TRDD3. With 2 bases clipped from V and 8 bases from J, the junction kept 41 bases outside the gene matches. The CDR3 is 23 residues long. CDR1 is TVYSNPD and CDR2 is GDNSRS in the germline V gene (reference sequence). CDR3 amino acids: CAFLTPGLTNFLLSTGVTSKLIF. As DNA, the CDR3 is TGTGCCTTTCTTACCCCCGGGCTGACCAACTTTCTACTGAGTACTGGGGTGACCTCCAAACTCATCTTT.

This clone was seen repeatedly, ten times or more. TCRdb assigns this DNA the protein of a much larger clone, which departs from its translation at residue 6; this likely reflects a read error, and the protein shown comes from translating the DNA. J is TRDJ1 and V is TRDV1, with 8 bases fitting TRDD3. The J gene, absent from TCRdb, was called here by matching the DNA to germline. V lost 5 bases and J lost 0; bases outside the gene matches: 23. This CDR3 has 21 amino acids. Germline loops: CDR1 TSWWSYY, CDR2 QGS. The chain's CDR3 is CALGKALLWWGIPFYTDKLIF. The CDR3 DNA follows: TGTGCTCTTGGGAAGGCTCTACTTTGGTGGGGGATCCCTTTCTACACCGATAAACTCATCTTT.

This clone has only a few counts. Given a far larger clone just one base away, this is likely a sequencing read error. No DNA is shown, since the ends of the CDR3 on it are uncertain; the CDR3 is the one TCRdb lists. Other DNA sequences in the sample encode the same CDR3. V gene TRDV2 was called; the J gene was not; the table's TRDD3 call for D was not verified on the DNA. Germline V lookup: CDR1 GEAIGNYY, CDR2 EKD. The CDR3 spans 23 residues, counting both ends. CDR3 loop: CACDTVGSGSRILGDKGADKLIF.